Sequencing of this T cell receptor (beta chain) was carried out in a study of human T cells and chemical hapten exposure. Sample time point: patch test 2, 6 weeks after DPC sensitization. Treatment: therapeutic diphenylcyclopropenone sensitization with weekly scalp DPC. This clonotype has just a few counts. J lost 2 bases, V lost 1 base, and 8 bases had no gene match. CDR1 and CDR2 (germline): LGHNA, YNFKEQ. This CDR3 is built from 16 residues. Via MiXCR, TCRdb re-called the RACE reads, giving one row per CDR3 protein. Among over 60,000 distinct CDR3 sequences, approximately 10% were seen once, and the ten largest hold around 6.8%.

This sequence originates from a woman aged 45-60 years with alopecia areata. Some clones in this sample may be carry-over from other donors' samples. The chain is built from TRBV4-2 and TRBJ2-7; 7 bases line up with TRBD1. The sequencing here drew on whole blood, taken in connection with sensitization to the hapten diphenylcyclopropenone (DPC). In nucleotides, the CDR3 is TGTGCCAGCAGCCAAGCCTCCGGGGACAGCACCTACGAGCAGTACTTC. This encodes CASSQASGDSTYEQYF.